This T cell receptor beta chain is from a study of Graves' ophthalmopathy and Graves' hyperthyroidism. This clonotype was found a few times. Amplified TCR beta CDR3 regions were obtained using RNA transcripts as template. Scientists carried out first-round RT-PCR using HTBI primers and then a second-round multiplex PCR. TCRdb independently ran MiXCR on the multiplex PCR reads; one entry per CDR3 protein. Of around 1.1 million distinct CDR3 sequences in the sample, about two fifths were seen once. The sample comprised peripheral blood or thyroid tissue (not recorded which). The origin of this receptor is an adult man with Graves' hyperthyroidism.

CDR3 sequence (DNA): TGCAGCGTTCCAGATGGAGTCTATGGCTACACCTTC. It codes for CSVPDGVYGYTF. The V and J genes are TRBV29-1 and TRBJ1-2; no firm D call. The CDR3 loop spans 12 amino acids. Germline V gene lookup returns CDR1 SQVTM and CDR2 ANQGSEA. V was clipped by 5 bases and J by 4 bases, with 11 bases between them.